The present entry profiles one T cell receptor beta chain with its context. A single count supports this clonotype. The specificity of this receptor is unknown. A read error may explain this, as a much larger clone is one base away. Using a constant-region primer and ProtoScript II reverse transcriptase, TCRbeta-specific cDNA was reverse-transcribed from about 0.45 ug total RNA. TCRbeta libraries were built with three nested multiplex PCR rounds, a slightly modified ARM-PCR procedure. Each of the first two PCR rounds ran for approximately 10 cycles using multiplex TRBV1-TRBV30 forward primers together with a Cbeta reverse primer. Sample barcodes and Illumina adapters were attached in a final 25-cycle PCR using Deep VentR polymerase. Before sequencing, amplicons between 200 and 500 bp were purified from gel using a QIAquick gel extraction kit. TCRbeta amplicons were sequenced on an Illumina HiSeq 2500 with 250-bp paired-end reads. The original pipeline was this. Reads were quality-trimmed with Trimmomatic v0.33, and paired reads were merged with FLASH v1.2.11 to recover full CDR3 sequences. V, D and J germline segments were assigned to the rearranged TCRbeta sequences using MiGEC v1.2.1b. Clonotype statistics and Shannon-Wiener diversity indices were calculated with VDJtools v1.0.0. To reduce sampling bias, subsequent analyses other than the diversity analysis used only the 250 most abundant clonotypes in each sample. Using fastp trimming at Q25 and MiXCR clonotype assembly, TCRdb reanalyzed the public sequencing data and kept in-frame beta chains. Entries are consolidated by CDR3 protein sequence, retaining the most common genes and DNA. The V and J calls were determined by TCRdb, not by the authors. Recorded for this sample are hundreds of thousands of distinct CDR3 sequences; roughly 60% of them occurred a single time. The top ten constitute roughly 8.9% of the sample.

This sample is drawn from a study of tumor-infiltrating lymphocytes in primary liver carcinoma (TCRdb year 2017). Regarding the complete study: Between late 2015 and March 2016, five patients in China with histopathologically diagnosed primary liver carcinoma had surgical resection. The five patients, three men and two women aged 30 to 69 years, had hepatocellular carcinoma (four) or combined HCC and intrahepatic cholangiocarcinoma (one). Tumors of the five patients were stage T1-T3 N0M0 with maximum diameters of roughly 4 to 11 cm. Each sample produced about 3.5 to 7.13 million productive TCRbeta reads, and read depth showed no significant difference between tissue types. Across five regions of each liver tumor, along with adjacent normal tissue and blood, the study brought together TCRbeta repertoire sequencing, expression microarrays and whole-exome sequencing. A total of about 35 specimens from 5 patients went through TCRbeta repertoire sequencing, namely 25 tumor regions, 5 adjacent noncancerous liver tissues and 5 peripheral blood samples. High reproducibility was observed for the technical replicate repertoires, with mean shared-clone rates near 0.89 and correlation coefficients above 0.95. General conclusions and limits of the study: Consistent with antigen-driven expansion, pairs of tumor regions showed higher repertoire overlap (mean around 36%) than either tumor-adjacent pairs (approximately 17%) or tumor-blood pairs (about 15%). With just four to six patients in the study, the authors point out that the findings should be validated in a larger study. Because only the TCR beta chain was sequenced and unpaired alpha chains were not captured, true repertoire diversity is likely underestimated. Since the samples were bulk and unsorted, there was no way to compare CD4+ and CD8+ T cell repertoires. Compared with blood, tumors had a significantly larger share of the repertoire taken up by the top 250 clones (p = 0.039).

Blood RNA was extracted from unsorted whole blood with TRIzol reagent; germline DNA came from the DNeasy Blood & Tissue kit. At the time of sampling, the patients were treatment-naive and had chronic HBV infection. Before surgery, 3 to 5 milliliters of peripheral blood were collected into K2EDTA tubes. CDR1 MGHRA and CDR2 YSYEKL were looked up in the germline V gene. Its CDR3 holds 15 amino acids, cysteine through phenylalanine. The CDR3 DNA has 45 bases and is translated from base 1. This TCR was recovered from a man aged 40-55 years with primary liver carcinoma and hepatitis B virus infection. The V gene is TRBV4-1 and the J gene is TRBJ2-7; the D element could tentatively be TRBD1 or TRBD2, as 5 bases agree for each. The specimen was peripheral blood. CDR3 reads: CASSQVVGAQNEEYF. The bases are TGCGCCAGCAGCCAAGTCGTCGGGGCGCAGAACGAGGAGTACTTC.